The rows below give T cell receptor beta chains drawn from one sample of a study of T cell responses to AZD1222 COVID-19 vaccine. Sequencing used immunoSEQ multiplex PCR; TCRdb keeps in-frame clones, though not all of them. The sample has roughly 190,000 clones; 80% to 95% are singletons. Sequenced here: peripheral blood, sampled on day 0 of AZD1222 vaccination. The source is an adult in good health. Each CDR3 is given with its conserved first and last residue. Fields, in order: J gene, D gene, V gene, CDR3 protein, CDR3 DNA. D genes are given only for firm matches.

J: TRBJ1-1; D: NA; V: TRBV11-2; CDR3: CASSLRAEAFF; DNA: TGTGCCAGCAGCCTTAGGGCTGAAGCTTTCTTT
J: TRBJ1-2; D: TRBD1; V: TRBV28; CDR3: CASSLEGAGNYGYTF; DNA: TGTGCCAGCAGTTTAGAGGGGGCCGGCAACTATGGCTACACCTTC
J: TRBJ2-3; D: NA; V: TRBV3-1/TRBV3-2; CDR3: CASSQFYGGMSDTQYF; DNA: TGTGCCAGCAGCCAATTTTATGGGGGGATGTCAGATACGCAGTATTTT
J: TRBJ1-1; D: NA; V: TRBV2; CDR3: CASSDQSVATEAFF; DNA: TGTGCCAGCAGTGATCAAAGCGTGGCCACTGAAGCTTTCTTT
J: TRBJ2-6; D: NA; V: TRBV6-1; CDR3: CASSEGAGANVLTF; DNA: TGTGCCAGCAGTGAAGGGGCTGGGGCCAACGTCCTGACTTTC
J: TRBJ1-2; D: NA; V: TRBV18; CDR3: CASSPERGVSYTF; DNA: TGTGCCAGCTCACCGGAGAGGGGGGTGAGCTACACCTTC
J: TRBJ2-3; D: NA; V: TRBV7-8; CDR3: CASSPQRVSTDTQYF; DNA: TGTGCCAGCAGCCCACAGCGGGTGAGCACAGATACGCAGTATTTT
J: TRBJ1-6; D: NA; V: TRBV11-2; CDR3: CASSLRRNSPLHF; DNA: TGTGCCAGCAGCTTACGACGGAATTCACCCCTCCACTTT
J: TRBJ1-1; D: NA; V: TRBV7-6; CDR3: CASSLQPPPNTEAFF; DNA: TGTGCCAGCAGCTTACAACCACCCCCTAACACTGAAGCTTTCTTT
J: TRBJ1-2; D: NA; V: TRBV19; CDR3: CASSIPLGWGREGYTF; DNA: TGTGCCAGTAGTATACCCCTAGGCTGGGGGCGAGAAGGCTACACCTTC
J: TRBJ2-7; D: TRBD1; V: TRBV3-1/TRBV3-2; CDR3: CASSWDSYEQYF; DNA: TGTGCCAGCAGCTGGGACAGCTACGAGCAGTACTTC
J: TRBJ1-4; D: NA; V: TRBV2; CDR3: CASSIGGTNEKLFF; DNA: TGTGCCAGCAGTATCGGGGGGACTAATGAAAAACTGTTTTTT
J: TRBJ2-3; D: TRBD2; V: TRBV19; CDR3: CASSPFRASGGSTDTQYF; DNA: TGTGCCAGTAGCCCTTTCCGGGCTAGCGGAGGAAGCACAGATACGCAGTATTTT
J: TRBJ2-1; D: NA; V: TRBV7-9; CDR3: CASSTAGTSEQFF; DNA: TGTGCCAGCAGCACTGCCGGGACTTCAGAGCAGTTCTTC
J: TRBJ1-6; D: TRBD1; V: TRBV5-1; CDR3: CASSLGTGTANSPLHF; DNA: TGCGCCAGCAGCTTGGGTACCGGGACAGCCAATTCACCCCTCCACTTT
J: TRBJ1-5; D: NA; V: TRBV27; CDR3: CASSSLQIEGPQHF; DNA: TGTGCCAGCAGTTCTCTACAGATTGAGGGGCCCCAGCATTTT
J: TRBJ1-6; D: NA; V: TRBV2; CDR3: CATQLHQGLASPLHF; DNA: TGTGCTACCCAGCTACATCAGGGCCTAGCTTCACCCCTCCACTTT